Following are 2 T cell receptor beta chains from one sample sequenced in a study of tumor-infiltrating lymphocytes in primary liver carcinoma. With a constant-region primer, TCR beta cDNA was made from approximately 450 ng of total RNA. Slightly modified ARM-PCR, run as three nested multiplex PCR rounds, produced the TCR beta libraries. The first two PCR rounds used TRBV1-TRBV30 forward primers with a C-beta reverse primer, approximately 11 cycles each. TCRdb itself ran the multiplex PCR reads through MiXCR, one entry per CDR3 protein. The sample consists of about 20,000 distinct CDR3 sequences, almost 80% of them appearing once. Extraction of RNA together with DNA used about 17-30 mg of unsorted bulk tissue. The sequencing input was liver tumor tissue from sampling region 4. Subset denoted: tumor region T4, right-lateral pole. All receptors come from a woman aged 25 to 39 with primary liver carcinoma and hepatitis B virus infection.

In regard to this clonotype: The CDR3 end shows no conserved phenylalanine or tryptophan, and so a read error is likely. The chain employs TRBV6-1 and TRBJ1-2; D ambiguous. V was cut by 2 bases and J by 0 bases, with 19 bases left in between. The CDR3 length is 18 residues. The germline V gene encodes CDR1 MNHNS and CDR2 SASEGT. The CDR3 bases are TGTGCCAGCAGTGAATGGTTCCCGGTCCTTAGATCTAACTATGGCTACACCTCC. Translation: CASSEWFPVLRSNYGYTS.

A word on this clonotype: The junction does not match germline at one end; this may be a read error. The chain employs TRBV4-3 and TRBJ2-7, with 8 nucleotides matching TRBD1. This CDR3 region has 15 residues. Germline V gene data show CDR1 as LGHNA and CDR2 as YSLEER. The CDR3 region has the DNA TGCGCTAGCAGCCAATATCTATGGACAGGGCGGGAGCAGTACTTC. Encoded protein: CASSQYLWTGREQYF.